This T cell receptor (beta chain) was identified in a study of CD8+ T cells in alopecia areata. General study findings and limits: The treated group had a single nonresponder, limiting CD8+ expansion-response conclusions. Lesional scalp displayed greater clonality than normal scalp, most notably in alopecia totalis/universalis. Tissue-resident alphabeta T cells belonging to normal skin likewise get sequenced within scalp specimens.

The CDR3 has 14 amino acids. V was pared by 7 bases and J by 6 bases, with 20 bases between. Per germline, CDR1 SQVTM and CDR2 ANQGSEA. Noted treatment: oral pan-JAK inhibitor, 5-10 mg twice daily. Note on this clone: Its antigen is not known.

RNA extraction was followed by reverse transcription into cDNA, which acted as the sequencing template. Data came from immunoSEQ multiplex PCR; TCRdb stores just in-frame clones and leaves some out. The sample carries about 190,000 clones, roughly 60% recorded once. V and J are TRBV29-1 and TRBJ2-3, with D tentatively TRBD1 (6 bases). The sequence came from a human donor with alopecia areata. The sample in question was CD4+ T cells sorted from blood, obtained at week 24, from a patient treated with tofacitinib. CDR3 loop: CSGEQGAGWDTQYF. As DNA, the CDR3 is TGCAGCGGAGAACAGGGCGCCGGGTGGGATACGCAGTATTTT.